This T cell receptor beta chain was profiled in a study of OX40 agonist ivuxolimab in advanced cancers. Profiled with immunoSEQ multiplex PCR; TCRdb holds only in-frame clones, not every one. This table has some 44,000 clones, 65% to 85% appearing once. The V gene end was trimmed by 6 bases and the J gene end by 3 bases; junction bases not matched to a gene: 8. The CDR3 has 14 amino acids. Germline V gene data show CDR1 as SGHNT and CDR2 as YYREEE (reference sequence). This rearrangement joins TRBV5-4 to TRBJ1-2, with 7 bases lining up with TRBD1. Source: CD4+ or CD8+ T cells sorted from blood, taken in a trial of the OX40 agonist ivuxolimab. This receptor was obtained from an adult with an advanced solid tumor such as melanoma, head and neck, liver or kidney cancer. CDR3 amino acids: CASNLDRKYYGYTF. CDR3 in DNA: TGTGCCAGCAACCTGGACAGGAAATACTATGGCTACACCTTC.